The next 8 T cell receptor beta chains were all read from a single sample in a study of technical replicates of blood from a few donors. Sequencing used immunoSEQ multiplex PCR; TCRdb keeps in-frame clones, though not all of them. The table shows 60,000 or so clones, with just under 90% occurring only once. Sequencing was done on a sample of PBMCs. Source of these receptors: a human donor in good health. Some clones in this sample may be carry-over from other donors' samples.

This chain connects TRBV4-1 to TRBJ2-3; 11 bases are a match to TRBD1. The CDR3 totals 15 residues. Per germline, CDR1 MGHRA and CDR2 YSYEKL. Losses at the gene ends were 1 base for V and 8 bases for J; bases not matched to a gene: 5. CDR3 residues: CASSQGWTGGLTQYF. The CDR3 DNA reads as TGCGCCAGCAGCCAAGGGTGGACAGGGGGCCTTACGCAGTATTTT.

The chain joins TRBV13 to TRBJ2-6; TRBD2 matches at 10 bases. CDR3 size: 18 residues. J lost 0 bases, V lost 5 bases, and 7 bases had no gene match. Germline V lookup: CDR1 PRHDT, CDR2 FYEKMQ (reference sequence). The CDR3 loop reads CASSQGLADYSGANVLTF. For the CDR3, the DNA is TGTGCCAGCAGCCAAGGACTAGCGGATTACTCTGGGGCCAACGTCCTGACTTTC.

V gene TRBV2 combines with J gene TRBJ2-7; D may be TRBD2 (5 bases). This CDR3 contains 14 residues. With 1 base removed from V and 6 bases from J, the gap between germline ends came to 13 bases. CDR1 is SNHLY, CDR2 FYNNEI, per germline. CDR3 sequence (DNA): TGTGCCAGCAGTGAAGGATCAACGGGGTCCGAGCAGTACTTC. This sequence encodes CASSEGSTGSEQYF.

The table lists this clone with a count of one. The rearrangement joins TRBV11-2 to TRBJ2-7; D is uncertain. Germline V gene data show CDR1 as SGHAT and CDR2 as FQNNGV. The CDR3 spans 11 residues. V lost 5 bases, J lost 8 bases, and 10 bases lay in between. CDR3: CASSPSLKQYF. The CDR3 region has the DNA TGTGCCAGCAGCCCTAGTCTGAAGCAGTACTTC.

This chain uses TRBV5-4 with TRBJ1-3; a possible D gene is TRBD1 (6 bases). V lost 4 bases to trimming and J lost 0 bases, with 8 bases between them. The CDR3 consists of 14 residues. CDR1 and CDR2 from the germline V gene are SGHNT and YYREEE (reference sequence). CDR3 sequence (DNA): TGTGCCAGCAGCCCCAGGGGCTCTGGAAACACCATATATTTT. This translates into CASSPRGSGNTIYF.

The chain links TRBV7-3 to TRBJ1-1, with a tentative D call TRBD1 (6 bases). Germline-derived CDR1 and CDR2 are SGHTA and FQGTGA. The V and J ends lost 5 bases and 1 base respectively, with 11 bases between them. This CDR3 is built from 14 residues. The CDR3 reads CASSPGAGNTEAFF. The DNA for the CDR3 is TGTGCCAGCAGCCCAGGGGCCGGGAACACTGAAGCTTTCTTT.

The CDR3 nucleotides read TGTGCCATCAGCCCCGGGACAGGGGTCTTAACTGAAGCTTTCTTT. The encoded protein is CAISPGTGVLTEAFF. J is TRBJ1-1 and V is TRBV10-3, with TRBD1 matching over 10 bases. The CDR3 loop spans 15 amino acids. The V and J ends lost 6 bases and 5 bases, in that order; junction bases with no gene match: 9. Germline V gene sequence: CDR1 ENHRY, CDR2 SYGVKD.

V and J are TRBV18 and TRBJ1-2, with TRBD1 matching 7 bases. V shed 6 bases, J shed 5 bases, and the junction held 6 bases outside the gene matches. The CDR3 is 13 residues long. Per germline, CDR1 KGHSH and CDR2 LQKENI. The CDR3, as DNA: TGTGCCAGCTCCCGGGGACAGCCTTATGGCTACACCTTC. Encoded protein: CASSRGQPYGYTF.